This T cell receptor beta chain was obtained from a study of response to subunit inactivated influenza vaccine. TCRdb analysed the RT-PCR reads with MiXCR anew, one entry per CDR3 protein. The sample shows about 480,000 distinct CDR3 sequences, under 15% of them seen only once. Study observations and caveats: After each seasonal influenza vaccination, few new T cells are recruited, the authors suggested.

This clonotype has at least ten counts. Its target is unknown. This receptor was identified in a man aged 50 to 60 who received an inactivated influenza vaccine. Sample: PBMCs from blood, taken about 6 weeks after vaccination.

The CDR3 sequence: CASSRDGQALNTEAFF. The CDR3 DNA reads as TGCGCCAGCAGCCGGGACGGACAGGCCTTGAACACTGAAGCTTTCTTT. The chain joins TRBV5-1 to TRBJ1-1; 7 bases are shared with TRBD1. This CDR3 spans 16 amino acids. V dropped 4 bases and J dropped 0; count of bases not matched to a gene: 9. Germline CDR1 is SGHRS and CDR2 is YFSETQ.